The 17 T cell receptor beta chains below were found in one sample sequenced in a study of T cells in Graves' hyperthyroidism and ophthalmopathy. It was RNA transcripts that yielded the amplified TCR beta CDR3 regions. First-round RT-PCR with HTBI primers amplified the TCR CDR3 region. Via MiXCR, TCRdb re-called the multiplex PCR reads, giving one row per CDR3 protein. The table includes roughly 800,000 distinct CDR3 sequences, 35% to 40% detected once. Sequenced: blood. Receptors were obtained from a man aged 18 to 29 with Graves' hyperthyroidism.

This chain joins TRBV7-8 and TRBJ2-7; D is possibly TRBD2 (6 bases). The ends were cut back, 5 bases at V and 1 base at J, with 12 bases in the middle. Per germline, CDR1 SGHVS and CDR2 FQNEAQ. CDR3 length equals 14 residues. The CDR3 protein is CASSRLGPSYEQYF. The DNA of the CDR3 is TGTGCCAGCAGCCGACTAGGACCGTCCTACGAGCAGTACTTC.

This clonotype was detected ten times or more. The genes are TRBV19 and TRBJ1-1; no firm D call. Germline V CDR1 and CDR2: LNHDA, SQIVND (reference sequence). With 10 bases removed from V and 3 bases from J, the gap between germline ends came to 9 bases. The CDR3 is made up of 11 amino acids. The CDR3 region is CATGTYTEAFF. In DNA form, the CDR3 reads TGTGCCACGGGTACCTACACTGAAGCTTTCTTT. Full variable domain (outside the CDR3, taken from reference TRBV19 and TRBJ1-1): DGGITQSPKYLFRKEGQNVTLSCEQNLNHDAMYWYRQDPGQGLRLIYYSQIVNDFQKGDIAEGYSVSREKKESFPLTVTSAQKNPTAFYLCATGTYTEAFFGQGTRLTVV.

This clonotype was counted only a few times. The chain carries TRBV2 and TRBJ1-4; TRBD1 might be the D (5 bases). The CDR3 has 15 amino acids. V lost 5 bases and J 7 bases, leaving 17 bases between the germline ends. Germline CDR1 SNHLY, CDR2 FYNNEI. CDR3 bases: TGTGCCAGCAGTTACTCGGCGGGGGGAGCTGAAAAACTGTTTTTT. It translates to CASSYSAGGAEKLFF.

Turning to this clonotype: A much larger clone lies one base from this, so it may be a read error. The J gene is TRBJ2-7, the V gene TRBV11-2; a weak D match, TRBD1 (5 bases). Trimming removed 4 bases from V and 2 bases from J, with 9 bases in between. The CDR3 extends over 13 amino acids. CDR1 and CDR2 from the germline V gene are SGHAT and FQNNGV. CDR3 residues: CASSSRQTYEQYF. As DNA, the CDR3 is TGTGCCAGCAGCTCCCGACAGACCTACGAGCAGTACTTC.

The V and J genes are TRBV19 and TRBJ2-7; a weak D match, TRBD2 (6 bases). The CDR3 contains 15 residues. Trimming took 5 bases from V and 3 from J, leaving 17 bases between them. CDR1 is LNHDA and CDR2 is SQIVND in the germline V gene (reference sequence). The CDR3 sequence: CASSPRWGVGYEQYF. In nucleotides, the CDR3 is TGTGCCAGTAGTCCGCGTTGGGGGGTCGGCTACGAGCAGTACTTC.

This clonotype has at least ten counts. This chain links TRBV7-9 with TRBJ1-1; D uncertain. V lost 7 bases to trimming and J lost 1 base, with 13 bases between them. CDR3 length: 14 amino acids. Germline loops: CDR1 SEHNR, CDR2 FQNEAQ (reference sequence). The CDR3 nucleotides are TGTGCCAGCACCAAAACAGCCTCGAACACTGAAGCTTTCTTT. It specifies CASTKTASNTEAFF.

Here the CDR3 reads CASSEAAGRFYEQYF. As DNA, the CDR3 is TGTGCCAGCAGTGAAGCCGCTGGACGGTTTTACGAGCAGTACTTC. This sequence joins TRBV6-1 and TRBJ2-7; D unclear. Germline CDR1 MNHNS, CDR2 SASEGT. V was shortened by 0 bases and J by 4 bases, with 13 bases between the two germline ends. The length of the CDR3 is 15 residues.

The chain uses TRBV7-2 and TRBJ1-2; the D is unclear. The ends were cut back, 4 bases at V and 2 bases at J, with 11 bases in the middle. Germline CDR1 and CDR2: SGHTA and FQGNSA. The CDR3 totals 14 residues. This chain's CDR3 is CASSSEGTNYGYTF. In nucleotides, the CDR3 is TGTGCCAGCAGCTCGGAGGGAACCAACTATGGCTACACCTTC. Combining the CDR3 with reference TRBV7-2 and TRBJ1-2 gives the whole variable domain GAGVSQSPSNKVTEKGKDVELRCDPISGHTALYWYRQSLGQGLEFLIYFQGNSAPDKSGLPSDRFSAERTGGSVSTLTIQRTQQEDSAVYLCASSSEGTNYGYTFGSGTRLTVV.

This clonotype was recorded many times. The rearrangement uses TRBV14 and TRBJ1-6; 9 bases are shared with TRBD1. Germline CDR1 reads SGHDN; CDR2 reads FVKESK. The CDR3 length is 15 residues. V was pared by 4 bases and J by 7 bases, with 5 bases of the junction left unmatched. CDR3 sequence (DNA): TGTGCCAGCAGCCTTCGACAGGGGGTGAATTCACCCCTCCACTTT. This translates into CASSLRQGVNSPLHF.

This clonotype was seen repeatedly, ten times or more. The gene calls are TRBV7-2 and TRBJ1-1; 8 nucleotides match TRBD1. The CDR3 is 15 residues long. J gave up 0 bases and V 7 bases, and 7 bases lay outside the gene matches. Germline V gives CDR1 SGHTA, CDR2 FQGNSA. The CDR3 here is CASISRTGMNTEAFF. DNA for the CDR3: TGTGCCAGCATCTCTCGGACAGGGATGAACACTGAAGCTTTCTTT.

The J gene is TRBJ2-7, the V gene TRBV7-2; D may be TRBD1 or TRBD2 (6 bases each). The CDR3 is made up of 15 amino acids. Germline V gives CDR1 SGHTA, CDR2 FQGNSA. Deletions cut 4 bases from V and 3 bases from J, with 16 bases between. The CDR3 DNA sequence: TGTGCCAGCAGCTCAGTCGCGGGACACTTCTACGAGCAGTACTTC. Protein sequence: CASSSVAGHFYEQYF.

This clonotype has just one count. A much larger clone differs from this one at a single base, so this may be a read error. The V and J genes are TRBV11-2 and TRBJ2-5; a possible D gene is TRBD1 (5 bases). This CDR3 is built from 16 residues. Deletions cut 5 bases from V and 1 base from J, with 17 bases between. CDR1 is SGHAT and CDR2 is FQNNGV in the germline V gene. The CDR3 DNA reads as TGTGCCAGCAGCGCACTCCAGGCCAGGGTCCAAGAGACCCAGTACTTC. Translating gives CASSALQARVQETQYF.

This clonotype has only a few counts. V usage is TRBV12-3 or TRBV12-4 and J usage is TRBJ2-5; a weak D match, TRBD1 (5 bases). Deletions cut 6 bases from V and 0 bases from J, with 11 bases between. This CDR3 has 14 residues. CDR3 sequence: CASSYRQYQETQYF. In DNA, the CDR3 is TGTGCCAGCAGCTACAGACAGTACCAAGAGACCCAGTACTTC.

The J gene is TRBJ1-6, the V gene TRBV25-1; D not certain. The germline V and J ends were trimmed by 5 bases and 6 bases, with 17 bases remaining between them. The CDR3 has 16 residues. Germline CDR1 reads MGHDK; CDR2 reads SYGVNS. The CDR3 coding sequence is TGTGCCAGCAGTCCCGCAACCTACGGAGTTAATTCACCCCTCCACTTT. Translating it yields CASSPATYGVNSPLHF.

The CDR3 DNA reads as TGTGCCAGCATCTCCGGGGGATATGGAAACACCATATATTTT. This codes for CASISGGYGNTIYF. The chain combines TRBV7-6 with TRBJ1-3, with D maybe TRBD1 (5 bases). V was shortened by 7 bases and J by 3 bases, with 13 bases between the two germline ends. This CDR3 region has 14 residues. Germline V lookup: CDR1 SGHVS, CDR2 FNYEAQ.

This clonotype has only a few counts. The V and J genes are TRBV7-9 and TRBJ1-6, with D perhaps matching TRBD1 (5 bases). The CDR3 consists of 15 residues. Trimming removed 5 bases from V and 7 bases from J, with 15 bases in between. Germline-derived CDR1 and CDR2 are SEHNR and FQNEAQ (reference sequence). CDR3 amino acids: CASSPGGGSNSPLHF. DNA of the CDR3: TGTGCCAGCAGCCCTGGTGGGGGTTCCAATTCACCCCTCCACTTT.

This clonotype was detected once. This rearrangement joins TRBV7-2 to TRBJ1-2, with 7 bases fitting TRBD1. Germline CDR1 SGHTA, CDR2 FQGNSA. This CDR3 region has 13 residues. Losses at the gene ends were 5 bases for V and 12 bases for J; bases not matched to a gene: 12. CDR3 sequence reads: CASSAQGSPGNTF. CDR3 DNA: TGTGCCAGCAGCGCACAGGGGTCGCCTGGAAACACCTTC.